The entry below gives a single T cell receptor beta chain sequence along with its context. Its target is not known. Patients were excluded for uncontrolled infection, other autoimmune disease, pregnancy or lactation. Based on clinical symptoms, serum thyroxine and TRAb, thyroid ultrasound and orbital computed tomography, diagnoses were reached. Trimming took off 0 bases at V and 0 bases at J, with 3 bases between the two ends. Germline values: CDR1 MNHEY, CDR2 SVGAGI. This CDR3 is 14 amino acids long. TCR beta CDR3 sequences were amplified from RNA transcripts. First-round RT-PCR targeting the TCR CDR3 was performed with the HTBI primer set. TCRdb re-derived calls from the multiplex PCR reads in MiXCR, one entry per CDR3 protein. The data contain hundreds of thousands of distinct CDR3 sequences, over 40% of them singletons. These data are taken from a study of T cells in Graves' hyperthyroidism and ophthalmopathy.

Findings of the study overall: A model of 13 V-J pairs discriminated ophthalmopathy from stable hyperthyroidism. Also found in blood were most expanded thyroid clonotypes above 0.001.

Sequenced: peripheral blood or thyroid tissue (not recorded which). This TCR derives from an adult man with Graves' disease, either hyperthyroidism or ophthalmopathy (not recorded which). The chain links TRBV6-5 to TRBJ1-3; D is uncertain. The CDR3 spells CASSYSYSGNTIYF. The CDR3 region has the DNA TGTGCCAGCAGTTACTCGTACTCTGGAAACACCATATATTTT.